Presented here are 2 T cell receptor beta chains from one specimen sequenced in a study of T cell responses to AZD1222 COVID-19 vaccine. Assay: immunoSEQ multiplex PCR; the TCRdb copy retains only in-frame clones and omits some. The sample holds roughly 60,000 clones; around 90% are singletons and the top ten take 4% to 5%. The source material was peripheral blood, sampled on day 0 of AZD1222 vaccination. The receptors here all came from an adult in good health.

V usage is TRBV4-1 and J usage is TRBJ2-7; 10 nucleotides align to TRBD1. Germline CDR1 and CDR2: MGHRA and YSYEKL. With V trimmed by 4 bases and J by 2 bases, 11 bases remained unmatched. This CDR3 has 17 amino acids. The CDR3 sequence is CASSRGTGTGVTYEQYF. The CDR3 DNA is TGCGCCAGCAGCCGAGGGACCGGGACAGGGGTCACCTACGAGCAGTACTTC.

This chain links TRBV5-1 with TRBJ2-3; possibly TRBD1 or TRBD2 for D (6 bases each). The CDR3 runs 17 residues. CDR1 and CDR2 (germline): SGHRS, YFSETQ. Between the trimmed V and J ends, which lost 4 bases and 0 bases, there was a span of 18 bases. Written as DNA, the CDR3 is TGCGCCAGCAGCCAACTGGGGGGCGGAGGTAGCACAGATACGCAGTATTTT. It yields the protein CASSQLGGGGSTDTQYF.